Listed below are T cell receptor beta chains from one sample, sequenced in a study of CD8+ T cells in alopecia areata. The assay was immunoSEQ multiplex PCR, and TCRdb's table has in-frame clones only and misses some. The data hold 180,000 or so clones, with less than 75% observed a single time. Specimen: CD8+ T cells sorted from blood, collected at week 0. These receptors were taken from a human donor with alopecia areata. The CDR3 runs from the conserved cysteine through the conserved F or W. Fields, in order: V gene, D gene, clone size, J gene, CDR3 protein, CDR3 DNA. A D gene is named only where the DNA matches it firmly. For some rows the clone size is stated as once, few or many, or as a class when expanded; others skip it.

V: TRBV9; D: TRBD1; size: NA; J: TRBJ2-7; CDR3: CASSVAPEAGTGGYEQYF; DNA: TGTGCCAGCAGCGTAGCCCCAGAAGCCGGGACAGGGGGTTACGAGCAGTACTTC
V: TRBV6-1; D: TRBD1; size: NA; J: TRBJ1-5; CDR3: CASRWDRAQPQHF; DNA: TGTGCCAGCAGGTGGGACAGGGCACAGCCCCAGCATTTT
V: TRBV9; D: TRBD1; size: NA; J: TRBJ2-3; CDR3: CASSGGQGRTDTQYF; DNA: TGTGCCAGCAGCGGGGGACAGGGGAGAACAGATACGCAGTATTTT
V: TRBV27; D: TRBD2; size: NA; J: TRBJ2-7; CDR3: CASIGQGGTYEQYF; DNA: TGTGCCAGCATCGGGCAGGGAGGGACTTACGAGCAGTACTTC
V: TRBV9; D: NA; size: few; J: TRBJ2-5; CDR3: CASSVDGSQETQYF; DNA: TGTGCCAGCAGCGTGGACGGTTCTCAAGAGACCCAGTACTTC
V: TRBV2; D: NA; size: NA; J: TRBJ1-5; CDR3: CASTPGRGPQPQHF; DNA: TGTGCCAGCACACCGGGACGCGGTCCTCAGCCCCAGCATTTT
V: TRBV6-5; D: NA; size: NA; J: TRBJ2-4; CDR3: CASSVGGGGKNIQYF; DNA: TGTGCCAGCAGTGTAGGGGGTGGAGGCAAAAACATTCAGTACTTC
V: TRBV9; D: TRBD1; size: NA; J: TRBJ1-5; CDR3: CASSAGQGNNQPQHF; DNA: TGTGCCAGCAGCGCAGGACAGGGAAACAATCAGCCCCAGCATTTT
V: TRBV30; D: NA; size: NA; J: TRBJ2-3; CDR3: CAWTLLADTQYF; DNA: TGTGCCTGGACCCTACTAGCAGATACGCAGTATTTT
V: TRBV29-1; D: TRBD1; size: NA; J: TRBJ1-2; CDR3: CSGGRQGANYGYTF; DNA: TGCAGCGGGGGGAGACAGGGGGCGAACTATGGCTACACCTTC
V: TRBV15; D: NA; size: NA; J: TRBJ1-4; CDR3: CATSREGLDEKLFF; DNA: TGTGCCACCAGCAGAGAAGGGTTGGATGAAAAACTGTTTTTT
V: TRBV5-1; D: NA; size: NA; J: TRBJ1-4; CDR3: CASSSRPSGGNEKLFF; DNA: TGCGCCAGCAGCTCAAGACCTTCCGGGGGTAATGAAAAACTGTTTTTT
V: TRBV4-1; D: NA; size: NA; J: TRBJ2-3; CDR3: CASSQSQDTQYF; DNA: TGCGCCAGCAGCCAATCGCAAGATACGCAGTATTTT
V: TRBV7-9; D: TRBD1; size: NA; J: TRBJ1-1; CDR3: CASSHTRQGGTEAFF; DNA: TGTGCCAGCAGCCACACCAGACAGGGCGGGACTGAAGCTTTCTTT
V: TRBV6-6; D: NA; size: NA; J: TRBJ2-5; CDR3: CASSYSLPRSETQYF; DNA: TGTGCCAGCAGTTACTCCCTTCCACGGTCGGAGACCCAGTACTTC
V: TRBV5-6; D: NA; size: NA; J: TRBJ2-3; CDR3: CASSLGHDTQYF; DNA: TGTGCCAGCAGCTTGGGTCACGATACGCAGTATTTT
V: TRBV7-8; D: NA; size: NA; J: TRBJ2-7; CDR3: CASSSHPDGYEQYF; DNA: TGTGCCAGCAGCTCCCACCCCGACGGGTACGAGCAGTACTTC
V: TRBV15; D: NA; size: NA; J: TRBJ1-4; CDR3: CATSSGATNEKLFF; DNA: TGTGCCACCAGCTCTGGCGCAACTAATGAAAAACTGTTTTTT
V: TRBV29-1; D: TRBD2; size: NA; J: TRBJ2-5; CDR3: CSVDGTSFGVETQYF; DNA: TGCAGCGTTGATGGGACTAGTTTTGGCGTAGAGACCCAGTACTTC
V: TRBV5-1; D: TRBD2; size: few; J: TRBJ2-1; CDR3: CASSLGLARSYNEQFF; DNA: TGCGCCAGCAGCTTGGGACTAGCTCGATCTTACAATGAGCAGTTCTTC
V: TRBV30; D: NA; size: NA; J: TRBJ2-3; CDR3: CACFGTDTQYF; DNA: TGTGCCTGTTTCGGCACAGATACGCAGTATTTT
V: TRBV15; D: NA; size: NA; J: TRBJ2-5; CDR3: CATSTSGPTGIRQETQYF; DNA: TGTGCCACCAGCACCTCAGGACCTACAGGGATCCGACAAGAGACCCAGTACTTC
V: TRBV30; D: NA; size: once; J: TRBJ1-5; CDR3: CAWRQGNQPQHF; DNA: TGTGCCTGGAGGCAGGGAAATCAGCCCCAGCATTTT
V: TRBV9; D: TRBD1; size: NA; J: TRBJ2-2; CDR3: CASSGRDRGSTGELFF; DNA: TGTGCCAGCAGCGGACGGGACAGGGGTAGCACCGGGGAGCTGTTTTTT
V: TRBV7-9; D: TRBD1; size: NA; J: TRBJ2-2; CDR3: CASSLKPQGTGELFF; DNA: TGTGCCAGCAGCTTGAAGCCACAGGGGACCGGGGAGCTGTTTTTT